The clone carrying this T cell receptor (beta chain) was found a few times. Its target is unknown. This specimen comes from a study of T-cell memory formation after mild COVID-19. This CDR3 has 13 amino acids. Trimming took 7 bases from V and 4 from J, leaving 14 bases between them. MiXCR, applied by TCRdb to the 5' RACE reads, yields one record per CDR3 protein. The repertoire has nearly 350,000 distinct CDR3 sequences, over 10% of them found once; the top ten carry around 21%. Study-level points and caveats: Researchers could not confirm that second-wave clones peaking on day 37 targeted SARS-CoV-2. Pre-infection memory harbored some responding clones, suggesting cross-reactive memory joined.

The sequenced material came from PBMCs or a T cell subset sorted from them (not recorded which). This TCR derives from a young man who had mild COVID-19 (a few samples of this study predate the infection). Cell type and time point are not known. J is TRBJ2-7 and V is TRBV12-3 or TRBV12-4; D is unresolved. The CDR3 sequence is CASKYGPTYEQYF. In DNA form, the CDR3 reads TGTGCCAGCAAATATGGACCGACTTACGAGCAGTACTTC.